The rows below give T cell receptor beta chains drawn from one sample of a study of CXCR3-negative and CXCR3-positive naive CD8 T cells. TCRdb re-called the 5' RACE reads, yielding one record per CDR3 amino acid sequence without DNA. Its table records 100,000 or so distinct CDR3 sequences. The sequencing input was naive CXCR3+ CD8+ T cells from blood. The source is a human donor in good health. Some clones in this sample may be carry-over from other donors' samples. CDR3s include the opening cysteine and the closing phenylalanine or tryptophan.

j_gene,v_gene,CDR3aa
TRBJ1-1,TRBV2,CAISPIRGGAFF
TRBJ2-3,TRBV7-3,CASSPGTSPSTDTQYF
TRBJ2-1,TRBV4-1,CASSQTPRGQAYNEQFF
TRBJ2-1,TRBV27,CASSHGGEQFF
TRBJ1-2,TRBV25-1,CASSGPGTGVRYGYTF
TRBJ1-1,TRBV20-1,CIPGQRGTEAFF
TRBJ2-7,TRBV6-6,CASQEGVHYEQYF
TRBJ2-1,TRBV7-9,CASSFNPPGSDEQFF
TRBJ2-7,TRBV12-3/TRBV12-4,CASSYPGTGSEQYF
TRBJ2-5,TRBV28,CASSYKGAQETQYF
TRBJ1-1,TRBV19,CASSMWDSRATEAFF
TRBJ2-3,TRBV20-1,CSASDRGGTYVDTQYF
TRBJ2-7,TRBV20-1,CSAERDRGTYEQYF
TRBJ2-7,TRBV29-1,CSVIGGTAEFYEQYF
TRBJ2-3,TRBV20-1,CSAREGATGMGDTQYF
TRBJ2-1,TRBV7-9,CASSTTSFIQGYNEQFF
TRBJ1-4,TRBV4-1,CASSQLTGRAYEKLFF
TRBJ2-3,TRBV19,CASSIGTGTDTQYF
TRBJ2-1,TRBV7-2,CASTQGAGNEQFF
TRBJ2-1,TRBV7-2,CASSLGPLAGGPNEQFF
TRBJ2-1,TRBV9,CASSPASGVYNEQFF
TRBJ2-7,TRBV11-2,CASSPSPADRAYEQYF
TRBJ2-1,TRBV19,CASSMDTYNEQFF
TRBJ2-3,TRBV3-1,CASSHPRQVQDTQYF
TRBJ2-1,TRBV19,CASSIGANYNEQFF
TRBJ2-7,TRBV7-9,CASSYGRDEQYF
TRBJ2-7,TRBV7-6,CASSLDGGLSYEQYF
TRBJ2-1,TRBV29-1,CSVELAGDSYNEQFF
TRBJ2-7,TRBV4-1,CASSQEVTPLSGFDYEQYF
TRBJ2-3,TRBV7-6,CASSREGSDTQYF
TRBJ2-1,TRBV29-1,CSVDGAGGTSYNEQFF
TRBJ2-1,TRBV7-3,CASSLDYSSYNEQFF
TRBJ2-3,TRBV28,CASSLSSDSYDGDTQYF
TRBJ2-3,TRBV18,CASSPRRGGDTQYF
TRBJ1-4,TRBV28,CASSLPTGRSDEKLFF
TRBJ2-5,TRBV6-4,CASILRGDKQETQYF
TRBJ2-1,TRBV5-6,CASSSEYNEQFF
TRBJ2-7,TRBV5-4,CASSEASGLAGREQYF
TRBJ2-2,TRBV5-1,CASSPPDRGLTTGELFF
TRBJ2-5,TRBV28,CASRMRQRLQETQYF
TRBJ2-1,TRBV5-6,CASSATGTGYNEQFF
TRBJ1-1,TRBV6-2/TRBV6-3,CASSRLARDLNTEAFF
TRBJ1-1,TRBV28,CASSSWFQRGEAFF
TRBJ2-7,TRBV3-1,CASSQRGDEQYF
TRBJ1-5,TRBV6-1,CASAVRGSVGNQPQHF
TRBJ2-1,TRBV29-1,CSMEDESSYNEQFF
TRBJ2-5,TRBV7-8,CASSHRGARETQYF
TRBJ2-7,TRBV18,CASSPPQGQGWYEQYF
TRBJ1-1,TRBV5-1,CASSLEGGAYNTEAFF
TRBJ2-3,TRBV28,CASAVWGNTDTQYF
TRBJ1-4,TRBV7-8,CASSPSPGQGKGSYEKLFF
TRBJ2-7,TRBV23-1,CASSHMRQHFYEQYF
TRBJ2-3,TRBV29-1,CSVPGGYTDTQYF
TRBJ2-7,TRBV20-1,CSATSDYEQYF
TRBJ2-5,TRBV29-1,CSVGRTSGGFEYQETQYF